This TCR beta chain was captured in a study of spatial heterogeneity in lung cancer (dated by TCRdb to about 2019). A note on the overall study: Samples were obtained from approximately 76 patients with early-stage, untreated non-small cell lung cancer from the lung TRACERx cohort. At surgery, both alpha and beta chains were TCR-sequenced in roughly 230 tumor regions, fewer than 65 matched nontumor lung samples and around 50 PBMC samples. Beta-chain transcripts were consistently detected in greater numbers than alpha-chain transcripts, which likely reflects a higher abundance of beta-chain transcripts. In the raw uncorrected reads, each unique combination of TCR and UMI appeared on average more than ten times. Follow-up PBMC samples were sequenced whenever available, with the median time to follow-up being around 2 years after resection. Nonsynonymous mutation counts, determined by whole-exome sequencing of tumor tissue, were related to features of the TCR repertoire. In non-small cell lung cancer, the study quantitatively compared TCR alpha and beta repertoires across several tumor regions, matched nontumor lung, and blood.

CDR1 SGHAT and CDR2 FQNNGV are derived from the germline V gene. Spanning cysteine to phenylalanine, the CDR3 consists of 15 amino acids. The retained sequence is limited to the CDR3, 45 bases, with the frame set at the first base. Trimming leaves V shorter by 2 bases and J shorter by 6 bases, with the junction holding 6 bases beyond the gene matches. Interpreted using the paper, the time point label stands for: blood at routine non-recurrence follow-up after resection. Whole RNA extracted from tumor and nontumor lung tissue, or from cryopreserved PBMC samples, was used for TCR sequencing without cell sorting. Only patients for whom sufficient RNA was available from at least two tumor regions were selected for TCR sequencing. The library was produced with 5' RACE. The reads were generated on a NextSeq 500. The TCR library protocol attached a unique molecular identifier to each TCR cDNA molecule to allow correction of PCR and sequencing errors. The study's own analysis went as follows. TCR identification, UMI-based error correction and CDR3 extraction were all carried out with Decombinator tools. TCRs above a frequency of 2 per 1,000, corresponding to the top 1% of the tumor frequency distribution, were defined as expanded. Rényi diversity was computed with the R vegan package after subsampling each repertoire 100 times to 5,000 TCRs. CDR3 similarity networks were constructed using string-kernel similarity of amino acid triplets, with links drawn between CDR3s whose pairwise similarity was above 0.82. The public reads were quality trimmed at Q25 with fastp and then assembled into clones with MiXCR by TCRdb, keeping productive beta chains. Rows are unified per CDR3 protein, each entry keeping the most common DNA and genes. Here the V and J calls rest on TCRdb's processing, not on the authors' analysis. The sample includes more than 95,000 distinct CDR3 sequences, with 12% observed a single time. The top ten hold about 15% of the sample.

In regard to this clonotype: This receptor's antigen is unknown. No base quality values were provided; no much bigger clone lies one nucleotide off.

Beyond this particular receptor, the publication reports: Comparisons of baseline and follow-up blood repertoires included only 11 to 15 patients. Ubiquitous expanded tumor TCRs were found in blood more often at tumor resection than at routine follow-up. Confirming at a functional level the hypothesis that regional TCRs recognize regional mutations was considered to require additional single-cell paired TCR alpha and beta sequencing.

The sequence was obtained from a male donor with early-stage non-small cell lung cancer. Here the chain combines TRBV11-2 and TRBJ2-1, and 8 junctional nucleotides match TRBD2. The sample was PBMCs, taken at follow-up. The CDR3 has the sequence CASSLRTSPSNEQFF. The nucleotide sequence reads TGTGCCAGCAGCTTACGGACTAGCCCGTCCAATGAGCAGTTCTTC. Beyond the CDR3, the reference TRBV11-2 and TRBJ2-1 genes provide the residues; the full variable domain reads: EAGVAQSPRYKIIEKRQSVAFWCNPISGHATLYWYQQILGQGPKLLIQFQNNGVVDDSQLPKDRFSAERLKGVDSTLKIQPAKLEDSAVYLCASSLRTSPSNEQFFGPGTRLTVL.